This passage covers 8 T cell receptor beta chains from one sample sequenced in a study of T cells expressing NK-cell markers. TCRdb reprocessed the 5' RACE reads and keeps a single row for each CDR3 protein, giving no DNA. In all, the sample yields about 460,000 distinct CDR3 sequences. The specimen was blood T cells: a sorted CD56 or NKG2C T cell subset, CD4+ or CD8+ T cells, or bulk PBMC T cells (not recorded which). The receptors stem from a woman aged 45-60 years in good health.

This chain uses TRBV12-3 or TRBV12-4 with TRBJ2-1; TCRdb's D call of TRBD2 is untestable without DNA. The CDR3 runs to 15 residues. This chain's CDR3 is CASSGPGTSLDEQFF.

This rearrangement joins TRBV27 to TRBJ1-1. Germline V lookup: CDR1 MNHEY, CDR2 SMNVEV (reference sequence). The CDR3 loop spans 13 amino acids. This chain's CDR3 is CASSSMVGTEAFF.

The chain joins TRBV20-1 to TRBJ2-1; TCRdb picks TRBD1, but there is no DNA to check that call. Germline CDR1 and CDR2: DFQATT and SNEGSKA (reference sequence). The length of the CDR3 is 16 residues. The CDR3: CSASGQGQGMYNEQFF.

CDR3 residues: CASSHSGRVGSGANVLTF. V and J are TRBV14 and TRBJ2-6; TCRdb's assignment of TRBD2 cannot be checked, as there is no DNA. The CDR3 loop spans 18 amino acids. Germline values: CDR1 SGHDN, CDR2 FVKESK.

This rearrangement joins TRBV4-1 to TRBJ2-7; TCRdb returns TRBD2, unconfirmable since there is no DNA. This CDR3 region has 16 residues. Germline CDR1 and CDR2: MGHRA and YSYEKL. CDR3 loop: CASSLLPGLPTYEQYF.

The chain couples TRBV11-3 to TRBJ1-2; there is no DNA to check the TCRdb D call of TRBD1. Germline values: CDR1 SGHNT, CDR2 YENEEA. The CDR3 spans 17 residues. The CDR3 here is CASSLRGGRLANYGYTF.

This CDR3 is CASSQAGGTTGELFF. The J gene is TRBJ2-2, the V gene TRBV18; as DNA is missing, the TRBD2 call by TCRdb cannot be tested. The CDR3 has 15 residues. Germline V gene sequence: CDR1 KGHSH, CDR2 LQKENI.

V usage is TRBV24-1 and J usage is TRBJ2-1; the TCRdb D gene call, TRBD2, has no DNA to confirm it. The germline V gene has CDR1 KGHDR and CDR2 SFDVKD. CDR3 length: 13 residues. This CDR3 is CATSAWDFPEQFF.